The T cell receptor beta chain described here comes from a study of blood T cell repertoires in COVID-19. Across the study: Samples taken during acute and convalescent COVID-19 were collected in the United States, Italy and Spain. PBMCs, B-cell-depleted T cells, or T cells were the source of the cDNA or gDNA that made up the material.

This clone is labeled as medium-sized. TCRdb's copy holds only in-frame clones and misses some; the assay was immunoSEQ multiplex PCR. Of about 74,000 clones in the sample, approximately 80% were seen once. V was clipped by 4 bases and J by 5 bases, with 12 bases between them. CDR1 and CDR2 (germline): SEHNR, FQNEAQ (reference sequence). CDR3 length: 13 amino acids. The material sequenced was peripheral blood. The chain recombines TRBV7-9 with TRBJ2-7, with a possible D match to TRBD2 (6 bases). This receptor was obtained from a human donor in a cohort sampled during active COVID-19. The CDR3 protein is CASSSSSDHEQYF. The CDR3 DNA reads as TGTGCCAGCAGCTCCTCTAGCGATCACGAGCAGTACTTC.